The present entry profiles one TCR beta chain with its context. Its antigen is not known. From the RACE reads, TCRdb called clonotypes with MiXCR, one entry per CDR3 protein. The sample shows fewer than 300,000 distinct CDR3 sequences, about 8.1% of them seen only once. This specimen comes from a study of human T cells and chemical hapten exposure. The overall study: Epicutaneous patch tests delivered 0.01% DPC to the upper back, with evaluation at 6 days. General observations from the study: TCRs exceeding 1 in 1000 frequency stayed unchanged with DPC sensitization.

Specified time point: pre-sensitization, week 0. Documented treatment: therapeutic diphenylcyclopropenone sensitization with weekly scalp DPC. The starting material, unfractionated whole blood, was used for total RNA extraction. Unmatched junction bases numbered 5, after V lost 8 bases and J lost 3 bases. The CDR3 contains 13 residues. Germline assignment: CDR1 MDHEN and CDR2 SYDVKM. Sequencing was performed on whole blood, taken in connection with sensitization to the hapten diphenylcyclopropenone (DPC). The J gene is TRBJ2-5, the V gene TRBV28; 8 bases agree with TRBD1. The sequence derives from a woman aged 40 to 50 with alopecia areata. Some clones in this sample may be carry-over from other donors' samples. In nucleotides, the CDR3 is TGTGCCAGCTTTAAGACAGGGGAAGAGACCCAGTACTTC. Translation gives CASFKTGEETQYF.